The 24 T cell receptor beta chains in this list originate from one sample, sequenced in a study of blood T cell repertoires in COVID-19. Assay used: immunoSEQ multiplex PCR; TCRdb lists only in-frame clones, some missing. The repertoire holds 190,000 or so clones, with over 70% as singletons. The sequenced material came from peripheral blood. The receptors derive from a man in his fifties or sixties with active or convalescent COVID-19.

V is TRBV5-1 and J is TRBJ1-4; maybe TRBD1 (6 bases). This CDR3 contains 14 residues. Trimming took 3 bases from V and 4 from J, leaving 10 bases between them. Germline V gene data show CDR1 as SGHRS and CDR2 as YFSETQ. The CDR3 coding sequence is TGCGCCAGCAGCTACCGACAGGATAATGAAAAACTGTTTTTT. Protein product: CASSYRQDNEKLFF.

This chain joins TRBV18 and TRBJ1-1, with 7 bases identical to TRBD1. The CDR3 contains 12 residues. With 3 bases clipped from V and 7 bases from J, the junction kept 2 bases outside the gene matches. Germline CDR1 KGHSH, CDR2 LQKENI. Here the CDR3 reads CASSPRDSEAFF. The CDR3 DNA is TGTGCCAGCTCACCTCGGGACAGTGAAGCTTTCTTT.

J is TRBJ2-3 and V is TRBV6-5; 9 positions match TRBD2. Germline CDR1 reads MNHEY; CDR2 reads SVGAGI. The CDR3 runs to 15 residues. The trim removed 6 bases at V and 0 bases at J, leaving 4 bases unmatched. This CDR3 is CASSPSGRSTDTQYF. The CDR3 coding sequence is TGTGCCAGCAGCCCAAGCGGGAGGAGCACAGATACGCAGTATTTT.

The chain joins TRBV4-3 to TRBJ1-2, with 7 nucleotides matching TRBD1. Losses at the gene ends were 0 bases for V and 2 bases for J; bases not matched to a gene: 9. Germline assignment: CDR1 LGHNA and CDR2 YSLEER. The CDR3 sequence is 17 residues long. The CDR3 is CASSQDPTGAQNYGYTF. DNA of the CDR3: TGCGCCAGCAGCCAAGATCCCACAGGGGCGCAGAACTATGGCTACACCTTC.

This chain joins TRBV6-5 and TRBJ2-1; the match to TRBD2 covers 7 bases. CDR1 is MNHEY, CDR2 SVGAGI, per germline. The CDR3 covers 14 residues. V dropped 6 bases and J dropped 0; count of bases not matched to a gene: 2. CDR3 nucleotide sequence: TGTGCCAGCAGAGGACTAGTCTCCTACAATGAGCAGTTCTTC. Its translation: CASRGLVSYNEQFF.

The chain has TRBV7-2 and TRBJ1-2; TRBD1 might be the D (5 bases). V dropped 5 bases and J dropped 8 bases, with 21 bases sitting between them. Germline assignment: CDR1 SGHTA and CDR2 FQGNSA. The CDR3 length is 15 residues. The CDR3 sequence is CASSPIDPRVEGYTF. CDR3 nucleotide sequence: TGTGCCAGCAGCCCCATAGACCCCAGGGTGGAAGGCTACACCTTC.

The chain carries TRBV5-6 and TRBJ1-2; D perhaps matches TRBD1 (6 bases). The CDR3 is made up of 15 amino acids. Deletions cut 4 bases from V and 14 bases from J, with 27 bases between. Germline V gives CDR1 SGHDT, CDR2 YYEEEE. CDR3 amino acids: CASSVVLRGLSGWTF. In DNA form, the CDR3 reads TGTGCCAGCAGCGTCGTCCTCAGGGGCCTCTCGGGTTGGACCTTC.

This chain joins TRBV7-9 and TRBJ2-3; the match to TRBD2 covers 10 bases. Germline CDR1 reads SEHNR; CDR2 reads FQNEAQ (reference sequence). J lost 2 bases, V lost 2 bases, and 7 bases had no gene match. The CDR3 is 17 residues long. The CDR3 coding sequence is TGTGCCAGCAGCTTAACGGCACTAGCGGGGATCACAGATACGCAGTATTTT. Its protein is CASSLTALAGITDTQYF. Combining the CDR3 with reference TRBV7-9 and TRBJ2-3 gives the whole variable domain DTGVSQNPRHKITKRGQNVTFRCDPISEHNRLYWYRQTLGQGPEFLTYFQNEAQLEKSRLLSDRFSAERPKGSFSTLEIQRTEQGDSAMYLCASSLTALAGITDTQYFGPGTRLTVL.

This clone occurred a few times. The chain's CDR3 is CAIRGGTDTQYF. The CDR3 nucleotides are TGTGCCATCCGGGGGGGCACAGATACGCAGTATTTT. V usage is TRBV10-3 and J usage is TRBJ2-3; 7 bases match TRBD2. The junction had 0 bases not matched to a gene; V was cut back by 8 bases and J by 1 base. Germline assignment: CDR1 ENHRY and CDR2 SYGVKD. The length of the CDR3 is 12 residues.

The chain carries TRBV5-8 and TRBJ1-3; perhaps TRBD1 as D (6 bases). Trimming shortened V by 0 bases and J by 3 bases, and 16 bases separated the two germline ends. The length of the CDR3 is 17 residues. The germline V gene encodes CDR1 SGHTS and CDR2 YDEGEE. The CDR3 sequence: CASSLAEGGGHGNTIYF. The CDR3 bases are TGTGCCAGCAGCTTGGCCGAGGGGGGGGGCCATGGAAACACCATATATTTT.

This CDR3 is CASSLSGQGNRNTIYF. CDR3 DNA: TGTGCCAGCAGTTTATCGGGACAGGGCAACAGAAACACCATATATTTT. The V gene is TRBV28, the J gene TRBJ1-3; 9 positions agree with TRBD1. V was pared by 1 base and J by 5 bases, with 6 bases of the junction left unmatched. The CDR3 loop spans 16 amino acids. From germline, CDR1 is MDHEN and CDR2 SYDVKM.

CDR3: CASSHRRGHLHF. The CDR3 nucleotides read TGTGCCAGCAGCCACCGAAGGGGCCACCTCCACTTT. J is TRBJ1-6 and V is TRBV14; possibly TRBD1 for D (5 bases). Germline CDR1 reads SGHDN; CDR2 reads FVKESK. V lost 3 bases and J lost 15, with 12 bases in between. The CDR3 is 12 amino acids.

In this sample, this clone turned up once. The chain has TRBV3-1 (or the pseudogene TRBV3-2) and TRBJ2-3; TRBD1 aligns across 7 bases. J lost 4 bases, V lost 0 bases, and 7 bases had no gene match. The CDR3 has 16 residues. Germline CDR1 and CDR2: LGHDT and YNNKEL (reference sequence). CDR3 protein: CASSQDRTGWADTQYF. The CDR3 DNA reads TGTGCCAGCAGCCAAGATCGGACAGGTTGGGCAGATACGCAGTATTTT.

Comment on this clone: The sample contains more than one DNA sequence encoding this CDR3. This chain connects TRBV11-3 to TRBJ2-5; TRBD1 agrees at 11 bases. Germline loops: CDR1 SGHNT, CDR2 YENEEA. Trimming took 4 bases from V and 4 from J; bases not matched to a gene: 2. This CDR3 region has 14 residues. CDR3 in DNA: TGTGCCAGCAGCTCGGGACAGGGGGGAGAGACCCAGTACTTC. Translated: CASSSGQGGETQYF.

V gene TRBV19 combines with J gene TRBJ1-1; 7 positions match TRBD1. Germline V lookup: CDR1 LNHDA, CDR2 SQIVND (reference sequence). The length of the CDR3 is 15 residues. V trimming: 5 bases; J trimming: 2 bases; junction bases outside the gene matches: 8. This CDR3 reads CASSLTPGGNTEAFF. CDR3 coding DNA: TGTGCCAGTAGTCTCACACCAGGGGGAAACACTGAAGCTTTCTTT.

The chain links TRBV15 to TRBJ1-2; a weak D match, TRBD1 (6 bases). CDR3 length: 16 residues. V was clipped by 0 bases and J by 6 bases, with 17 bases between them. Germline V gives CDR1 LNHNV, CDR2 YYDKDF (reference sequence). The CDR3 is CATSRDIVYAGDGYTF. The CDR3 DNA follows: TGTGCCACCAGCAGAGATATCGTCTATGCAGGGGATGGCTACACCTTC.

V gene TRBV27 combines with J gene TRBJ1-2, with TRBD1 matching 7 bases. The CDR3 has 13 residues. V dropped 8 bases and J dropped 8; count of bases not matched to a gene: 11. Germline CDR1 and CDR2: MNHEY and SMNVEV (reference sequence). CDR3 sequence (DNA): TGTGCCAGCCGAGAGACAGGGCGGAGCGGCTACACCTTC. The encoded protein is CASRETGRSGYTF.

This chain uses TRBV5-1 with TRBJ2-1; D is perhaps TRBD1 (5 bases). Germline CDR1 is SGHRS and CDR2 is YFSETQ. V was trimmed by 1 base and J by 0 bases, leaving 17 bases between them. There are 18 residues in the CDR3. CDR3 loop: CASSLSMSRGSSYNEQFF. CDR3 nucleotides: TGCGCCAGCAGCTTGTCTATGAGTAGGGGTAGCTCCTACAATGAGCAGTTCTTC.

The CDR3 nucleotides are TGTGCCATCAGGGGCGGACAGGGCGGGGCAGATACGCAGTATTTT. It translates to CAIRGGQGGADTQYF. The chain combines TRBV10-3 with TRBJ2-3; 8 bases fit TRBD1. Germline V gene sequence: CDR1 ENHRY, CDR2 SYGVKD. CDR3 length: 15 amino acids. V dropped 6 bases and J dropped 4; count of bases not matched to a gene: 9.

The chain couples TRBV30 to TRBJ1-1; D is unclear. CDR1 GTSNPN and CDR2 SVGIG come from the germline V gene (reference sequence). CDR3 length equals 11 residues. V lost 4 bases, J lost 6 bases, and 9 bases lay in between. This CDR3 is CAWIPVAEAFF. DNA for the CDR3: TGTGCCTGGATTCCTGTAGCTGAAGCTTTCTTT.

This chain joins TRBV5-6 and TRBJ1-1; 7 bases match TRBD1. CDR1 is SGHDT, CDR2 YYEEEE, per germline. V shed 2 bases, J shed 5 bases, and the junction held 9 bases outside the gene matches. The CDR3 totals 15 residues. The CDR3 DNA is TGTGCCAGCAGCTTCGTCGACAGGGAATGGACTGAAGCTTTCTTT. It encodes CASSFVDREWTEAFF.

This clone was detected a few times. V and J are TRBV4-3 and TRBJ1-4; 10 bases are shared with TRBD1. The trim removed 4 bases at V and 0 bases at J, leaving 14 bases unmatched. The germline V gene has CDR1 LGHNA and CDR2 YSLEER. This CDR3 has 20 amino acids. The CDR3 here is CASSRFQPGQGIATNEKLFF. CDR3 in DNA: TGCGCCAGCAGCCGATTTCAACCGGGACAGGGGATTGCAACTAATGAAAAACTGTTTTTT.

J is TRBJ1-1 and V is TRBV6-6, with TRBD1 identical over 7 bases. Germline trimming cut 6 bases from V and 7 bases from J; bases unmatched to any gene: 11. Germline V gives CDR1 MNHNY, CDR2 SVGAGI (reference sequence). This CDR3 has 14 amino acids. CDR3 in amino acids: CASRHKRDSFEAFF. The CDR3, as DNA: TGTGCCAGCAGACACAAACGGGACAGCTTTGAAGCTTTCTTT.

This clone was detected a few times. J is TRBJ1-2 and V is TRBV7-9; 8 bases align to TRBD1. The ends lost 0 bases at V and 4 bases at J; junction bases unmatched: 4. The CDR3 contains 15 residues. The germline V gene encodes CDR1 SEHNR and CDR2 FQNEAQ (reference sequence). The CDR3 reads CASSLAGQASYGYTF. DNA for the CDR3: TGTGCCAGCAGCTTAGCGGGACAGGCTAGCTATGGCTACACCTTC.